A single sample gave rise to the 18 T cell receptor beta chains below, sequenced in a study of blood T cell repertoires in COVID-19. Assay used: immunoSEQ multiplex PCR; TCRdb lists only in-frame clones, some missing. This table holds 250,000 to 350,000 clones, 80% to 90% found once. Material: peripheral blood. The source of these receptors is a man younger than 35 who had recovered from COVID-19.

The CDR3 sequence: CASSTQNGGFYEQYF. CDR3 sequence (DNA): TGTGCCAGTAGTACCCAAAACGGGGGTTTTTACGAGCAGTACTTC. This rearrangement joins TRBV19 to TRBJ2-7, with a tentative D call TRBD2 (6 bases). This CDR3 is 15 amino acids long. Trimming cost V 4 bases and J 4 bases, with 17 bases left between them. Germline V gene lookup returns CDR1 LNHDA and CDR2 SQIVND (reference sequence).

This chain joins TRBV11-2 and TRBJ2-1; D possibly corresponds to TRBD2 (5 bases). Trimming took off 0 bases at V and 3 bases at J, with 9 bases between the two ends. In germline, CDR1 is SGHAT, CDR2 FQNNGV. This CDR3 comprises 15 residues. The CDR3 reads CASSLDRTGYNEQFF. The CDR3 region has the DNA TGTGCCAGCAGCTTAGATAGGACTGGCTACAATGAGCAGTTCTTC.

For this clone: The junction and the germline gene differ at one end; a read error may be behind it. The chain is built from TRBV5-1 and TRBJ2-1; a weak D match, TRBD1 (5 bases). Germline V gene lookup returns CDR1 SGHRS and CDR2 YFSETQ. This CDR3 spans 11 amino acids. The CDR3 DNA is TGCGCCAGCAGCTTAACAGGTCCTTACGTCTTC. As protein: CASSLTGPYVF.

The chain links TRBV5-4 to TRBJ1-1, with TRBD1 identical over 7 bases. The J segment lost 0 bases and the V segment lost 5 bases, leaving 7 bases of the junction unmatched. The length of the CDR3 is 15 residues. Germline V CDR1 and CDR2: SGHNT, YYREEE (reference sequence). The CDR3 DNA reads TGTGCCAGCAGGTCGCGAGGGGGCATGAACACTGAAGCTTTCTTT. This translates into CASRSRGGMNTEAFF.

V is TRBV14 and J is TRBJ2-5, with D tentatively TRBD1 (5 bases). From germline, CDR1 is SGHDN and CDR2 FVKESK. The V end was cut by 1 base, the J end by 5 bases, with 8 bases between. This CDR3 region has 13 residues. The CDR3 DNA sequence: TGTGCCAGCAGCCAAGGACAGAGGGAGACCCAGTACTTC. Translated, it gives CASSQGQRETQYF.

This rearrangement joins TRBV6-6 to TRBJ1-2, with 7 bases matching TRBD1. This CDR3 is 14 amino acids long. The germline V gene encodes CDR1 MNHNY and CDR2 SVGAGI (reference sequence). V lost 6 bases and J lost 6; bases outside the gene matches: 10. The CDR3 here is CASRVLGQPDGYTF. In DNA, the CDR3 is TGTGCCAGCAGGGTCTTGGGACAGCCCGATGGCTACACCTTC.

V is TRBV12-3 or TRBV12-4 and J is TRBJ2-7, with a possible D match to TRBD2 (6 bases). V was clipped by 5 bases and J by 6 bases, with 11 bases between them. The CDR3 runs 12 residues. CDR3 loop: CASSPRGSEQYF. CDR3 DNA sequence: TGTGCCAGCAGTCCCCGGGGGAGCGAGCAGTACTTC.

This chain uses TRBV5-1 with TRBJ1-1; D uncertain. CDR3 length: 14 residues. CDR1 SGHRS and CDR2 YFSETQ come from the germline V gene. V was pared by 4 bases and J by 3 bases, with 13 bases between. The CDR3 nucleotides are TGCGCCAGCAGCGCCGACGGAGGAGACACTGAAGCTTTCTTT. Its protein is CASSADGGDTEAFF.

V usage is TRBV19 and J usage is TRBJ1-1; 7 bases agree with TRBD1. The germline CDR1 and CDR2 sequences are LNHDA and SQIVND (reference sequence). With 5 bases clipped from V and 5 bases from J, the junction kept 11 bases outside the gene matches. This CDR3 comprises 15 residues. CDR3 loop: CASSHWRQGRTEAFF. In DNA, the CDR3 is TGTGCCAGTAGTCATTGGAGACAGGGAAGGACTGAAGCTTTCTTT.

The V call is TRBV6-2 or TRBV6-3, the J call TRBJ1-1; 8 bases align to TRBD1. The trim removed 5 bases at V and 3 bases at J, leaving 8 bases unmatched. CDR1 and CDR2 (germline): MNHEY, SVGEGT. This CDR3 has 15 residues. The CDR3 reads CASSPDRGRYTEAFF. The CDR3 coding sequence is TGTGCCAGCAGTCCCGACAGGGGTAGATACACTGAAGCTTTCTTT.

The chain's CDR3 is CASIRTSGSSYEQYF. The CDR3 nucleotides read TGTGCCAGCATCCGGACTAGCGGGAGCTCCTACGAGCAGTACTTC. The V gene is TRBV27, the J gene TRBJ2-7; TRBD2 matches at 13 bases. V trimming: 7 bases; J trimming: 0 bases; junction bases outside the gene matches: 3. Germline V gives CDR1 MNHEY, CDR2 SMNVEV (reference sequence). This CDR3 has 15 amino acids.

The gene calls are TRBV6-5 and TRBJ1-3; possibly TRBD1 for D (5 bases). Germline assignment: CDR1 MNHEY and CDR2 SVGAGI. The CDR3 is 15 residues long. Trimming took off 5 bases at V and 0 bases at J, with 11 bases between the two ends. The CDR3: CASSRDSYSGNTIYF. CDR3 sequence (DNA): TGTGCCAGCAGTCGTGACAGTTACTCTGGAAACACCATATATTTT.

V usage is TRBV4-2 and J usage is TRBJ2-2; 10 bases fit TRBD2. This CDR3 is built from 15 residues. Germline CDR1 and CDR2: LGHNA and YNFKEQ. The ends lost 5 bases at V and 3 bases at J; junction bases unmatched: 3. DNA for the CDR3: TGTGCCAGCAGCAGCGGGGGGGCCGACACCGGGGAGCTGTTTTTT. Encoded protein: CASSSGGADTGELFF.

The chain combines TRBV10-3 with TRBJ2-1; the match to TRBD1 covers 11 bases. This CDR3 region has 12 residues. Per germline, CDR1 ENHRY and CDR2 SYGVKD. The V and J ends lost 2 bases and 16 bases, in that order; junction bases with no gene match: 4. The CDR3 DNA follows: TGTGCCATCAGTGAGACGAGGACAGGGGGCTTCTTC. Encoded protein: CAISETRTGGFF.

For this clone: The junction does not match germline at one end; this may be a read error. The J gene is TRBJ2-7, the V gene TRBV28, with D possibly being TRBD2 (5 bases). Germline V gene data show CDR1 as MDHEN and CDR2 as SYDVKM. The CDR3 has 13 residues. The CDR3 coding sequence is TGTGCCAGCAGACCTCCCCTCAGAGCGGAACCCGACTTC. Translation gives CASRPPLRAEPDF.

The genes are TRBV19 and TRBJ1-2; unclear D gene. V dropped 7 bases and J dropped 4 bases, with 13 bases sitting between them. Germline V lookup: CDR1 LNHDA, CDR2 SQIVND (reference sequence). The CDR3 spans 13 residues. The CDR3 here is CASTEGFGYGYTF. In nucleotides, the CDR3 is TGTGCCAGTACGGAGGGATTCGGCTATGGCTACACCTTC.

This clone was detected only once. The rearrangement uses TRBV27 and TRBJ2-5, with 8 nucleotides matching TRBD1. The CDR3 extends over 15 amino acids. The J segment lost 1 base and the V segment lost 5 bases, leaving 6 bases of the junction unmatched. CDR1 is MNHEY and CDR2 is SMNVEV in the germline V gene (reference sequence). The CDR3: CASSREQGGQETQYF. CDR3 nucleotide sequence: TGTGCCAGCAGTCGGGAACAGGGGGGCCAAGAGACCCAGTACTTC.

The chain employs TRBV6-5 and TRBJ2-1; TRBD2 aligns across 9 bases. Trimming cost V 0 bases and J 10 bases; bases outside gene matches: 4. Germline V CDR1 and CDR2: MNHEY, SVGAGI. The CDR3 contains 14 residues. The CDR3 DNA follows: TGTGCCAGCAGTTACTCGGGCGGGAGGGGAGAGCAGTTCTTC. It is translated as CASSYSGGRGEQFF.